This T cell receptor (beta chain) was recorded in a study of T cell responses to AZD1222 COVID-19 vaccine. Per germline, CDR1 SNHLY and CDR2 FYNNEI. Between the trimmed V and J ends, which lost 7 bases and 5 bases, there was a span of 17 bases. This CDR3 comprises 14 residues. Assay: immunoSEQ multiplex PCR; the TCRdb copy retains only in-frame clones and omits some. The sample holds about 120,000 clones, 70% to 90% seen once. The receptor comes from an adult in good health. The sequenced sample was peripheral blood, obtained on day 0 of AZD1222 vaccination. This rearrangement joins TRBV2 to TRBJ2-5, with D possibly matching TRBD2 (6 bases). CDR3 nucleotides: TGTGCCAGCACCTGGGTCGGGGGAGGTGAGACCCAGTACTTC. It specifies CASTWVGGGETQYF. Together with reference TRBV2 and TRBJ2-5, the CDR3 gives the full variable domain: EPEVTQTPSHQVTQMGQEVILRCVPISNHLYFYWYRQILGQKVEFLVSFYNNEISEKSEIFDDQFSVERPDGSNFTLKIRSTKLEDSAMYFCASTWVGGGETQYFGPGTRLLVL.